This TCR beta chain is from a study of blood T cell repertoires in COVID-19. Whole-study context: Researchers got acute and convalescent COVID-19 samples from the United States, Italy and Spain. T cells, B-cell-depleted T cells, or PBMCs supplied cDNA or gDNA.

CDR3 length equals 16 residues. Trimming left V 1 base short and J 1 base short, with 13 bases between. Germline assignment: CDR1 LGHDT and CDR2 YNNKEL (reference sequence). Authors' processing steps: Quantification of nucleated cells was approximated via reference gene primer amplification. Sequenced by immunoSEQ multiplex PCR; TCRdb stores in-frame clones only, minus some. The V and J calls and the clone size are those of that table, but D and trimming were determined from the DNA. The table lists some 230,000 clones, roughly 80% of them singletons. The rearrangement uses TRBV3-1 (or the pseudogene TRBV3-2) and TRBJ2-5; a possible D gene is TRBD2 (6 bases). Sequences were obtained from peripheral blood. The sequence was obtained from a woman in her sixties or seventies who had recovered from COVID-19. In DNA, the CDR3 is TGTGCCAGCAGCCAAGGTGGGTCGGGGGTCCAAGAGACCCAGTACTTC. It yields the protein CASSQGGSGVQETQYF.